This entry is about one T cell receptor beta chain. The specificity of this receptor is unknown. No quality values exist for individual bases; no much larger clone is one base distant. Whole blood was collected in K2EDTA tubes by collaborating institutions according to the institutions' own protocols. For TCRbeta analysis, collaborators shipped samples in one of three forms: frozen whole blood, isolated PBMCs, or DNA extracted from either of those sample types. This sample is drawn from a study of blood T cell repertoires in COVID-19 (dated by TCRdb to 2018 to 2020). Regarding the research as a whole: Samples from collaborators originated in the United States, Italy and Spain and spanned both the acute and convalescent phases of COVID-19. The material from the prospective study consisted of cDNA or gDNA derived from T cells, B-cell-depleted T cells, or PBMCs. The dataset comprised deeply sampled blood TCRbeta repertoires from subjects exposed to, actively infected with, or recovered from COVID-19. A freely available public database, intended as a resource for researchers studying the immune response to SARS-CoV-2, is where the repertoires were released. Samples were obtained from the ongoing ImmuneRACE study (first 160 participants) and from about 1,300 subjects provided by 6 global collaborators. Sample metadata almost always included a de-identified subject ID, COVID-19 status, age in years and sex. Where available, HLA class I and class II types were taken from metadata supplied by the sample provider and were not determined by assay-based typing. Points the paper makes about the study in general: Clinical and demographic metadata were provided uncurated, with the amount varying by source and participant.

The germline V gene yields SQVTM for CDR1 and ANQGSEA for CDR2. Trimming removed 1 base from V and 6 bases from J, leaving 12 bases between the germline ends. The CDR3 holds 13 amino acids from the cysteine to the phenylalanine. Only the CDR3 region is kept as DNA, spanning 39 bases read in frame from base 1. The immunoSEQ Assay, a bias-controlled multiplex PCR, was used to amplify TCRbeta CDR3 regions from genomic DNA. On the study's bioinformatics: Within the assay, amplification of reference gene primers was used to estimate how many nucleated cells each sample contained. Sequence reads were collapsed and filtered to measure the absolute abundance of every unique TCRbeta CDR3 rearrangement. For each sample, productive Simpson clonality was calculated by taking the square root of Simpson's diversity index across productive rearrangements. TCRdb's version of the immuneACCESS table is confined to in-frame rearrangements and falls short of the full clone set. An unresolved V gene accounts for under half of the shortfall where checked; the remainder is of unknown origin. The DNA was the basis for D and trimming; V, J and clone size are from that table. The sample table records some 86,000 clones; 85% to 90% of these occur just once. The ten biggest clones cover around 13% of the sample.

The sample was peripheral blood. The sequence was collected from a woman in her 70s with acute or convalescent COVID-19. This chain is built from TRBV29-1 and TRBJ1-2; TRBD1 is a possible D gene, resting on 6 matching bases. The nucleotide sequence is given as TGCAGCGTTGAAGTTTTTGGGGGCGATGGCTACACCTTC. Its protein is CSVEVFGGDGYTF.